This T cell receptor (beta chain) was recovered during a study of shared clonotypes between healthy human individuals. Study observations and caveats: About 5% was the fraction of naive CD4 clonotypes found shared across several donors. At large depth, rarefaction still showed sorted-subset sequencing to be incomplete. Having only a few donors restricted how much genetic and exposure-history diversity was captured. What naive subsets generally showed was a larger estimated richness than memory subsets showed.

Clones were read by immunoSEQ multiplex PCR, and TCRdb kept only the in-frame ones, dropping some. The sample includes over 1.5 million clones, 95% to 99% seen only once; the top ten take approximately 0.44%. V lost 5 bases and J lost 2, with 13 bases in between. The germline V gene encodes CDR1 SEHNR and CDR2 FQNEAQ (reference sequence). CDR3 length equals 14 residues. Concerning this clone itself: Antigen: not known.

The sequencing input was naive CD4+ T cells sorted from blood. Subset described: CD45RA+ positively selected. The receptor's source is a man aged 25-45 years in good health. This sequence joins TRBV7-9 and TRBJ2-7, with D perhaps matching TRBD1 (6 bases). The CDR3, as DNA: TGTGCCAGCAGCCGACAGGAGGCAACCTACGAGCAGTACTTC. Amino acids: CASSRQEATYEQYF.